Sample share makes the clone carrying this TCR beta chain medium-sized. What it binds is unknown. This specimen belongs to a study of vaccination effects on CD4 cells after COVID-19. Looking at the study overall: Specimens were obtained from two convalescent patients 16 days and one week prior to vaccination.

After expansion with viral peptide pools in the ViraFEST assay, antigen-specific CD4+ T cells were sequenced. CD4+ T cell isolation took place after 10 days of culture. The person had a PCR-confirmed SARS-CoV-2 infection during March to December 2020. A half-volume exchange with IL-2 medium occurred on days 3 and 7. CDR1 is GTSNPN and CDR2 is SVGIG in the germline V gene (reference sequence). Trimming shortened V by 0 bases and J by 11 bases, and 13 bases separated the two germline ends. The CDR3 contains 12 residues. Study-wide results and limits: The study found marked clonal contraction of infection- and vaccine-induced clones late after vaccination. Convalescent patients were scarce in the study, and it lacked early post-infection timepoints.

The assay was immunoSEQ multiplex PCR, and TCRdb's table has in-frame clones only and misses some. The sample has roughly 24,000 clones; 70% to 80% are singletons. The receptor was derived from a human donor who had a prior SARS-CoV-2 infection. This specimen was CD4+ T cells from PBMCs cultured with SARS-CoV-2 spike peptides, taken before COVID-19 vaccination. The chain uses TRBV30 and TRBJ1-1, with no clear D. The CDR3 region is CAWSVFGDEAFF. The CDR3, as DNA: TGTGCCTGGAGTGTATTTGGGGATGAGGCTTTCTTT.